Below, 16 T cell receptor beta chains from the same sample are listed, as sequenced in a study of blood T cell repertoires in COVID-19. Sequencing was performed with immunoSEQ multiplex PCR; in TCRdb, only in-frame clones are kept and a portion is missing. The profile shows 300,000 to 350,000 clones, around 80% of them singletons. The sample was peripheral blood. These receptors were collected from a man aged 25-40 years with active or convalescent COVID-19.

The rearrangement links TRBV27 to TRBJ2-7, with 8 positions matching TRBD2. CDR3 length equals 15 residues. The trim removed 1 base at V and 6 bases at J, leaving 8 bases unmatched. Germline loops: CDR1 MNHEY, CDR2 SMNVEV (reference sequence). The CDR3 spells CASSLWSGSSSEQYF. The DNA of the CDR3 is TGTGCCAGCAGTTTATGGAGCGGGAGTAGTAGCGAGCAGTACTTC.

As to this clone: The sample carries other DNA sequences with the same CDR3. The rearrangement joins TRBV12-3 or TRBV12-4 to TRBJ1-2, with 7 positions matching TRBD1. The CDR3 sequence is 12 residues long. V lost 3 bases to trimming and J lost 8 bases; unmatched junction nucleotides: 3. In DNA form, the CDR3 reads TGTGCCAGCAGTTTGTCAGGGGGAGGCTACACCTTC. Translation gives CASSLSGGGYTF.

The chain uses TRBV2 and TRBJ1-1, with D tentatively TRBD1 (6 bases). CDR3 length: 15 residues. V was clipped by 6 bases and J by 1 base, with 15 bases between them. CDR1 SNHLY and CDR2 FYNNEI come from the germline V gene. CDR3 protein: CASRKRVTGNTEAFF. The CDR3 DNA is TGTGCCAGCAGAAAACGGGTGACAGGGAACACTGAAGCTTTCTTT.

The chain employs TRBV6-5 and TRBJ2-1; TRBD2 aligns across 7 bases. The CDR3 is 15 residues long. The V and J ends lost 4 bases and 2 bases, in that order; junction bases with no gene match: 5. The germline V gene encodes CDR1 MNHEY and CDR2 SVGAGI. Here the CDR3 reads CASSWLGGPYNEQFF. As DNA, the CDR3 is TGTGCCAGCAGTTGGCTGGGAGGGCCCTACAATGAGCAGTTCTTC.

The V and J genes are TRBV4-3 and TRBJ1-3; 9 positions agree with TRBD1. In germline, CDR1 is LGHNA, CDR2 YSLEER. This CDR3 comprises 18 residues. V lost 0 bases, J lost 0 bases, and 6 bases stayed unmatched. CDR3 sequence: CASSQDSTGGDSGNTIYF. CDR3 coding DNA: TGCGCCAGCAGCCAAGATTCGACAGGGGGTGACTCTGGAAACACCATATATTTT.

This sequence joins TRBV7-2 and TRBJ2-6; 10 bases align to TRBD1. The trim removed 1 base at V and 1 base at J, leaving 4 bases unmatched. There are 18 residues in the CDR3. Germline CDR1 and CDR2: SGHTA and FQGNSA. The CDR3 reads CASSLEGTGDSGANVLTF. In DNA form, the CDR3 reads TGTGCCAGCAGCTTAGAAGGGACAGGGGATTCTGGGGCCAACGTCCTGACTTTC.

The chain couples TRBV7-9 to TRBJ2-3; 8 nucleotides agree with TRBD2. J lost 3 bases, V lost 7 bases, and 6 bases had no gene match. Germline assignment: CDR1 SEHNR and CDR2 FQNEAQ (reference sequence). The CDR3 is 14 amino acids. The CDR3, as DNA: TGTGCCAGCATGGGAGGCGGGGGGACAGATACGCAGTATTTT. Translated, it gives CASMGGGGTDTQYF. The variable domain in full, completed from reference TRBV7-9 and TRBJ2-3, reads DTGVSQNPRHKITKRGQNVTFRCDPISEHNRLYWYRQTLGQGPEFLTYFQNEAQLEKSRLLSDRFSAERPKGSFSTLEIQRTEQGDSAMYLCASMGGGGTDTQYFGPGTRLTVL.

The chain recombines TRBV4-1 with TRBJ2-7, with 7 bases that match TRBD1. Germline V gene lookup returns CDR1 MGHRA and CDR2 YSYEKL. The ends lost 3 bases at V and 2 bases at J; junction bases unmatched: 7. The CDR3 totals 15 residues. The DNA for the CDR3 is TGCGCCAGCAGCCATGGGACAGCCGGGACCTACGAGCAGTACTTC. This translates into CASSHGTAGTYEQYF.

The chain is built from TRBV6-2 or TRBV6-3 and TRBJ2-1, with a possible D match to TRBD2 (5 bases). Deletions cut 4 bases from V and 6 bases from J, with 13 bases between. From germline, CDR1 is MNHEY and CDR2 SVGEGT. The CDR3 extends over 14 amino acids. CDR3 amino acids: CASSWRYERNEQFF. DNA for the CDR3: TGTGCCAGCAGTTGGAGGTATGAGCGCAATGAGCAGTTCTTC.

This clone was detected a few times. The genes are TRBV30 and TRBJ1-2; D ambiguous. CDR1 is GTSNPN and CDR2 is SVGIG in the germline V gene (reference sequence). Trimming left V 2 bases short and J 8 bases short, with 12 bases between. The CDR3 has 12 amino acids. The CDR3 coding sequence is TGTGCCTGGAGTCTACAGTCGGGAGGCTACACCTTC. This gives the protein CAWSLQSGGYTF.

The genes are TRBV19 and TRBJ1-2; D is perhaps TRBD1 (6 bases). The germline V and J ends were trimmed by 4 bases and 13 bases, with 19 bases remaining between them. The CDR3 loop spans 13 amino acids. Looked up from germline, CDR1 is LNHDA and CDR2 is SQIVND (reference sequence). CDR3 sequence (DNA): TGTGCCAGTAGTACCGGACAGCCCCTCGGGATCACCTTC. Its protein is CASSTGQPLGITF.

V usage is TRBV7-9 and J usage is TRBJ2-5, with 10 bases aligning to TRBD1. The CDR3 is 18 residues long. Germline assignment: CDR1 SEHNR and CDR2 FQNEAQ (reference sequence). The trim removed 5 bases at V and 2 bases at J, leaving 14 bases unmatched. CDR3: CASSPGALGQGSQETQYF. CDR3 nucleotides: TGTGCCAGCAGCCCCGGGGCCTTGGGACAGGGGTCGCAAGAGACCCAGTACTTC.

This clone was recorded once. Here the CDR3 DNA reads TGTGCCAGCAGTTACCTTGGGACAGGGGGCGAGCAGTACTTC. It codes for CASSYLGTGGEQYF. This chain uses TRBV6-2 or TRBV6-3 with TRBJ2-7; 11 nucleotides line up with TRBD1. The CDR3 runs to 14 residues. The V gene's germline CDR1 is MNHEY and CDR2 SVGEGT. The ends lost 2 bases at V and 6 bases at J; junction bases unmatched: 3.

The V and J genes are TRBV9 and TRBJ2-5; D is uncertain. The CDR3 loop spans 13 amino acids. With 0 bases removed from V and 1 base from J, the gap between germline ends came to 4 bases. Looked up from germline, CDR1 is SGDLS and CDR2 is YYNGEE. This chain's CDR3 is CASSVDTQETQYF. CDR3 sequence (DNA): TGTGCCAGCAGCGTAGACACCCAAGAGACCCAGTACTTC.

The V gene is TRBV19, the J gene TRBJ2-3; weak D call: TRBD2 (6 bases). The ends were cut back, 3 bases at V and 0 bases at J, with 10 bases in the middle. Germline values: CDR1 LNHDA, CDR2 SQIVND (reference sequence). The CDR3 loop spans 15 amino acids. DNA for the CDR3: TGTGCCAGTAGTATGGATGGGACTAGCACAGATACGCAGTATTTT. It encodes CASSMDGTSTDTQYF.

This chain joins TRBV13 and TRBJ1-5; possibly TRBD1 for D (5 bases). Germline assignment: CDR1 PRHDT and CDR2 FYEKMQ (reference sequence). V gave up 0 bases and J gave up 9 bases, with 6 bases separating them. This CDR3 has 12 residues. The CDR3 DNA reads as TGTGCCAGCAGCTTAGGGGGGCGGCCCCAGCATTTT. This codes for CASSLGGRPQHF.